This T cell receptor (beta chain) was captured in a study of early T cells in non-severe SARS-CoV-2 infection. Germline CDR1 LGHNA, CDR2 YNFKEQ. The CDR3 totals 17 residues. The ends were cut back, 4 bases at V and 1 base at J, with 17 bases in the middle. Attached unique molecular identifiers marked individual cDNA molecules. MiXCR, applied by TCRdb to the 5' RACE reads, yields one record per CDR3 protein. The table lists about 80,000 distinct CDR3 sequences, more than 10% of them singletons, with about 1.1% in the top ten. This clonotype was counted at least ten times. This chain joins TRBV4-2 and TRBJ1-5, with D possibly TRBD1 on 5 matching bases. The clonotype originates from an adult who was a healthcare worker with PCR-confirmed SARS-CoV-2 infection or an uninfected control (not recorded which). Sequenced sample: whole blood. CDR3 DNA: TGTGCCAGCAGCCCCACAGGTAGGGCTGAAAGCAATCAGCCCCAGCATTTT. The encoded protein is CASSPTGRAESNQPQHF.